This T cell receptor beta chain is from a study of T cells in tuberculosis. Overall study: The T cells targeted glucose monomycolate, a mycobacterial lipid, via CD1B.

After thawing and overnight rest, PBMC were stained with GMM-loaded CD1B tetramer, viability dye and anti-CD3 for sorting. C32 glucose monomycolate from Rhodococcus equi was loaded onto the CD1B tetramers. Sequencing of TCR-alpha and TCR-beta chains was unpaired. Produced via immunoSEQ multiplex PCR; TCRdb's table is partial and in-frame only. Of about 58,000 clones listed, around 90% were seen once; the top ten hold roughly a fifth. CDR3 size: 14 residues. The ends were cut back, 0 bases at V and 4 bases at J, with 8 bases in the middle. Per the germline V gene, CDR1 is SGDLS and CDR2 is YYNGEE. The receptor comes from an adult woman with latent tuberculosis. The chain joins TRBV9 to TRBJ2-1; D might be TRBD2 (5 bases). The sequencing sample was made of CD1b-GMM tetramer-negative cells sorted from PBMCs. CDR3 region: CASSVGSGYNEQFF. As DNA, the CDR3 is TGTGCCAGCAGCGTAGGCTCGGGGTACAATGAGCAGTTCTTC. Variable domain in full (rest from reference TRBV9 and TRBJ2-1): DSGVTQTPKHLITATGQRVTLRCSPRSGDLSVYWYQQSLDQGLQFLIQYYNGEERAKGNILERFSAQQFPDLHSELNLSSLELGDSALYFCASSVGSGYNEQFFGPGTRLTVL.